The T cell receptor (beta chain) under discussion was sequenced for a study of regulatory T cells in long-lasting Graves disease. Study context: The definition of persistent Graves' disease was over 5 years of antithyroid drugs with positive TSH receptor antibodies. Study-wide points: Owing to a sample size that was small, accuracy may have been reduced.

The time point is: persistent/refractory GD, antithyroid drugs over 5 years with positive TRAb. PBMCs were the source of the RNA used for TCR sequencing. American Thyroid Association guidelines were used to diagnose Graves' disease. The germline CDR1 and CDR2 sequences are MNHEY and SMNVEV (reference sequence). CDR3 length: 13 residues. V was pared by 2 bases and J by 7 bases, with 9 bases between. Building of the TCR beta libraries involved iRepertoire HTBI primers and Arm-PCR of CDR3 regions. Authors' analysis steps: Spanning all samples, the identified segments comprised over 50 TRBV and about 15 TRBJ. TCRdb redid the calling of the multiplex PCR reads with MiXCR, one entry per CDR3 protein. TCRdb's processing, not the authors', yielded these V and J calls. The sample yields about 470,000 distinct CDR3 sequences, around 20% seen once. This clonotype was detected ten times or more. The antigen is undetermined.

The TCR sequence derives from a female donor with Graves disease. This chain links TRBV27 with TRBJ1-5, with D unclear. The specimen was peripheral blood mononuclear cells (PBMCs), collected when the disease was refractory, from a patient treated with antithyroid drugs. The CDR3 DNA is TGTGCCAGCAGTTTAAAAGCTGGGCAGCCCCAGCATTTT. Translating it yields CASSLKAGQPQHF.